These T cell receptor beta chains were read from a single sample in a study of cytomegalovirus exposure and HLA in healthy donors. The method was immunoSEQ multiplex PCR; TCRdb's version includes in-frame clones alone and lacks a portion of them. Found here are 250,000 to 300,000 clones, 65% to 90% of them singletons; the top ten hold 1%. Input material: PBMCs. These receptors all come from a woman younger than 30 in good health and CMV-seronegative. CDR3s include the opening cysteine and the closing phenylalanine or tryptophan. The D gene is left open where the match is weak. Size tells how often a clone was seen (once, few, many) or the class of an expanded clone, and some rows leave it out.

D gene,J gene,V gene,clone size,CDR3 DNA,CDR3 protein
-,TRBJ1-1,TRBV27,-,TGTGCCAGCAGTTTTCTAAGAAAGAACACTGAAGCTTTCTTT,CASSFLRKNTEAFF
TRBD1,TRBJ2-2,TRBV7-8,-,TGTGCCAGCAGCCTACAGGGGTTTGCGAACACCGGGGAGCTGTTTTTT,CASSLQGFANTGELFF
TRBD2,TRBJ2-3,TRBV30,-,TGTGCCTGGATTCCCCTAGCGGGAGGGCCCACAGATACGCAGTATTTT,CAWIPLAGGPTDTQYF
-,TRBJ1-2,TRBV30,-,TGTGCCTGGAAGGGTCAGGGCGGCGGCTACACCTTC,CAWKGQGGGYTF
-,TRBJ2-2,TRBV4-3,-,TGCGCCAGCAGCCAAGGAGCCGGCGGGGCCGGGGAGCTGTTTTTT,CASSQGAGGAGELFF
-,TRBJ2-5,TRBV6-5,-,TGTGCCAGCAATATACAGGGCCAAGAGACCCAGTACTTC,CASNIQGQETQYF
-,TRBJ2-5,TRBV2,few,TGTGCCAGCAGGGGGCTCCGGGAGACCCAGTACTTC,CASRGLRETQYF
TRBD2,TRBJ2-5,TRBV6-5,once,TGTGCCAGCAGCTACGGGACTAGCCTGGGGGAGACCCAGTACTTC,CASSYGTSLGETQYF
TRBD1,TRBJ1-2,TRBV14,-,TGTGCCAGCAGCGCGTCGACAGGGCTGGGTGGCTACACCTTC,CASSASTGLGGYTF
TRBD2,TRBJ2-1,TRBV5-1,-,TGCGCCAGCAGCTTGGGACTAGCGACTTACAATGAGCAGTTCTTC,CASSLGLATYNEQFF
TRBD1,TRBJ2-7,TRBV4-1,once,TGCGCCAGCAGCCAAGTGGGACAGTTCGGATTGCCCGAGCAGTACTTC,CASSQVGQFGLPEQYF
-,TRBJ1-1,TRBV6-5,-,TGTGCCAGCAGTTACTCTCTAAACACTGAAGCTTTCTTT,CASSYSLNTEAFF
TRBD1,TRBJ1-6,TRBV4-1,-,TGCGCCAGCACCCTAAGAATCCTTGGACAGGATAATTCACCCCTCCACTTT,CASTLRILGQDNSPLHF
-,TRBJ1-1,TRBV4-3,-,TGCGCCAGCAGCCAATCTCTTTTCCCCGGGACTCCCAAAACTGAAGCTTTCTTT,CASSQSLFPGTPKTEAFF
TRBD2,TRBJ2-5,TRBV11-2,-,TGTGCCAGCAGCTATCTAGCGGGGGAACAAGAGACCCAGTACTTC,CASSYLAGEQETQYF
TRBD1,TRBJ2-2,TRBV5-1,-,TGCGCCAGCAGCTGGACAGGGGTTTCCACCGGGGAGCTGTTTTTT,CASSWTGVSTGELFF
-,TRBJ2-3,TRBV7-2,-,TGTGCCAGCAGCCCCTCACTAAACACAGATACGCAGTATTTT,CASSPSLNTDTQYF
-,TRBJ1-5,TRBV6-5,-,TGTGCCAGCAGCCCCTTTAGCAATCAGCCCCAGCATTTT,CASSPFSNQPQHF
TRBD2,TRBJ2-5,TRBV2,-,TGTGCCAGCAGTGAACAGGGAGGGGAGACCCAGTACTTC,CASSEQGGETQYF
-,TRBJ1-1,TRBV4-3,-,TGCGCCAGCAGCCAATCCCGAGAGAACACTGAAGCTTTCTTT,CASSQSRENTEAFF
-,TRBJ2-7,TRBV19,-,TGTGCCAGTAGTATGGCGGGCGGGTACTACGAGCAGTACTTC,CASSMAGGYYEQYF
TRBD1,TRBJ2-2,TRBV4-1,-,TGCGCCAGCAGTCACAGGGGAAGTCACACCGGGGAGCTGTTTTTT,CASSHRGSHTGELFF
TRBD2,TRBJ2-5,TRBV28,-,TGTGCCAGCAGTTTACGTAGCGGGGGTCGGGAGACCCAGTACTTC,CASSLRSGGRETQYF
TRBD2,TRBJ2-5,TRBV10-2,once,TGCGCCAGCTGCCTTTCGAGGGGTGAAGGACAGGGTAATAGCGGGAGGTCTCAAGAGACCCAGTACTTC,CASCLSRGEGQGNSGRSQETQYF
-,TRBJ2-7,TRBV6-5,-,TGTGCCGCAGCCAGGCCCCCTTCCGAGCAGTACTTC,CAAARPPSEQYF
-,TRBJ1-2,TRBV11-3,-,TGTGCCAGCAGCTTAGCTGGGGGCGGAGTAGAGGGCTACACCTTC,CASSLAGGGVEGYTF
TRBD1,TRBJ1-1,TRBV30,-,TGTGCCTGGAGTGACGGGACAGGGGGCGCGGGGAACACTGAAGCTTTCTTT,CAWSDGTGGAGNTEAFF
-,TRBJ2-3,TRBV10-1,-,TGCGCCAGCAGTGAAACTGGTACGCAGTATTTT,CASSETGTQYF
TRBD1,TRBJ2-7,TRBV5-8,-,TGTGCCAGCAGCTCCGGGACAGGGCGGTACTACGAGCAGTACTTC,CASSSGTGRYYEQYF
TRBD2,TRBJ2-5,TRBV6-6,-,TGTGCCAGCACTCCGCGGCGGGAGGGGGAGACCCAGTACTTC,CASTPRREGETQYF
-,TRBJ1-2,TRBV27,once,TGTGCCAGCAGTTTACGGGCAGGGCTTGGCTACACCTTC,CASSLRAGLGYTF
TRBD1,TRBJ1-5,TRBV6-1,-,TGTGCCAGCAGTGAAGGGACAGGGAGTCAGCCCCAGCATTTT,CASSEGTGSQPQHF
TRBD1,TRBJ2-7,TRBV19,-,TGTGCCAGTAGTGGACAGGGGGCCCTCTACGAGCAGTACTTC,CASSGQGALYEQYF
TRBD1,TRBJ2-7,TRBV4-1,-,TGCGCCAGCAGCCTACACGAGACAGGGACCTACGAGCAGTACTTC,CASSLHETGTYEQYF
TRBD2,TRBJ2-5,TRBV2,-,TGTGCCAGCAGTGAATCCAGCGGGGGGGCCGGGACCCAGTACTTC,CASSESSGGAGTQYF
-,TRBJ2-2,TRBV28,once,TGTGCCAGCAGTTTATTCGACACCGGGGAGCTGTTTTTT,CASSLFDTGELFF
-,TRBJ1-1,TRBV9,-,TGTGCCAGCAGCGGAGACACAAACACTGAAGCTTTCTTT,CASSGDTNTEAFF
-,TRBJ2-7,TRBV19,-,TGTGCCAGTAGTGCGGGCCTATCCTACGAGCAGTACTTC,CASSAGLSYEQYF
TRBD2,TRBJ2-7,TRBV11-3,-,TGTGCCAGCAGCCCCGGGCTAGCGGGAGGGGAAGAGCAGTACTTC,CASSPGLAGGEEQYF
-,TRBJ1-2,TRBV10-3,few,TGTGCCATCAGTGCTGGGGGGGATCACTATGGCTACACCTTC,CAISAGGDHYGYTF
TRBD1,TRBJ2-1,TRBV6-5,-,TGTGCCACCACAGGGGGCGCAACGGGGTACAATGAGCAGTTCTTC,CATTGGATGYNEQFF
-,TRBJ1-2,TRBV5-6,-,TGTGCCAGCAGCTCGGGGGATTCCAACTATGGCTACACCTTC,CASSSGDSNYGYTF
-,TRBJ1-2,TRBV4-1,-,TGCGCCAGCAGCCAACGGGGGGCTAACTATGGCTACACCTTC,CASSQRGANYGYTF
TRBD1,TRBJ2-7,TRBV27,-,TGTGCCAGCAGCTTCCGGGACAGGTCCTACGAGCAGTACTTC,CASSFRDRSYEQYF
-,TRBJ2-7,TRBV4-1,once,TGCGCCAGCAGCCCAGAGGATATCCTAGTAACCGATCAGTGGGAGCAGTACTTC,CASSPEDILVTDQWEQYF
TRBD1,TRBJ1-1,TRBV7-6,-,TGTGCCAGCAGCTTAGGGGACAGCACTGAAGCTTTCTTT,CASSLGDSTEAFF
-,TRBJ2-5,TRBV23-1,-,TGCGCCAGCAATTTACAAGAGACCCAGTACTTC,CASNLQETQYF
TRBD1,TRBJ2-1,TRBV30,-,TGTGCCTGGAGTGTAGAGGACAGGGTCAATGAGCAGTTCTTC,CAWSVEDRVNEQFF
-,TRBJ2-4,TRBV6-5,-,TGTGCCAGCAGTCTTGCCCACAGAAAAAACATTCAGTACTTC,CASSLAHRKNIQYF
TRBD1,TRBJ2-7,TRBV10-1,-,TGCGCCAGCAGTAGAGGGGACAGGGGACACGAGCAGTACTTC,CASSRGDRGHEQYF
TRBD2,TRBJ2-7,TRBV5-4,-,TGTGCCAGCAGCTTGGACCTAGCGGGGGGCGAGCAGTACTTC,CASSLDLAGGEQYF
TRBD2,TRBJ2-3,TRBV6-5,-,TGTGCCAGCAGTTTACGGCGGGAGGGGAGAGATACGCAGTATTTT,CASSLRREGRDTQYF
TRBD2,TRBJ2-2,TRBV4-1,-,TGCGCCAGCAGCCAAGATCCGAGACTAGCGGCCACCGGGGAGCTGTTTTTT,CASSQDPRLAATGELFF
-,TRBJ2-7,TRBV6-5,-,TGTGCCAGCAGTTATTCGACCGCGGAGGAGCAGTACTTC,CASSYSTAEEQYF